A single sample gave rise to the 26 T cell receptor beta chains below, sequenced in a study of T cell changes during pregnancy in multiple sclerosis. Produced via immunoSEQ multiplex PCR; TCRdb's table is partial and in-frame only. The table records 90,000 to 95,000 clones, approximately 94% of them present only once. Sequenced here: peripheral blood, sampled in the third trimester of pregnancy. The source is a female donor with multiple sclerosis, enrolled in a pregnancy study.

V is TRBV9 and J is TRBJ1-1; D may be TRBD1 (6 bases). Germline-derived CDR1 and CDR2 are SGDLS and YYNGEE. V was shortened by 0 bases and J by 4 bases, with 19 bases between the two germline ends. This CDR3 is built from 17 residues. The CDR3 loop is CASSVAPRRRGGTEAFF. The DNA for the CDR3 is TGTGCCAGCAGCGTAGCCCCACGAAGGAGGGGGGGCACTGAAGCTTTCTTT. The variable domain in full, with the rest retrieved from reference TRBV9 and TRBJ1-1, is DSGVTQTPKHLITATGQRVTLRCSPRSGDLSVYWYQQSLDQGLQFLIQYYNGEERAKGNILERFSAQQFPDLHSELNLSSLELGDSALYFCASSVAPRRRGGTEAFFGQGTRLTVV.

CDR3 bases: TGTGCCAGCACCACCGGGACAGGGGGCACTGAAGCTTTCTTT. Translated: CASTTGTGGTEAFF. The rearrangement joins TRBV28 to TRBJ1-1, with 11 bases identical to TRBD1. CDR1 and CDR2 from the germline V gene are MDHEN and SYDVKM. The trim removed 7 bases at V and 4 bases at J, leaving 5 bases unmatched. CDR3 length: 14 amino acids. The variable domain in full, with the rest retrieved from reference TRBV28 and TRBJ1-1, is DVKVTQSSRYLVKRTGEKVFLECVQDMDHENMFWYRQDPGLGLRLIYFSYDVKMKEKGDIPEGYSVSREKKERFSLILESASTNQTSMYLCASTTGTGGTEAFFGQGTRLTVV.

The chain recombines TRBV29-1 with TRBJ1-4; 7 bases line up with TRBD1. This CDR3 is built from 13 residues. Trimming took 4 bases from V and 4 from J; bases not matched to a gene: 3. Germline V CDR1 and CDR2: SQVTM, ANQGSEA. The CDR3 region is CSVGDRVNEKLFF. DNA of the CDR3: TGCAGCGTTGGGGACAGAGTTAATGAAAAACTGTTTTTT. Full variable domain (outside the CDR3, taken from reference TRBV29-1 and TRBJ1-4): SAVISQKPSRDICQRGTSLTIQCQVDSQVTMMFWYRQQPGQSLTLIATANQGSEATYESGFVIDKFPISRPNLTFSTLTVSNMSPEDSSIYLCSVGDRVNEKLFFGSGTQLSVL.

This rearrangement joins TRBV11-1 to TRBJ2-3; D is perhaps TRBD1 (6 bases). Trimming shortened V by 5 bases and J by 1 base, and 13 bases separated the two germline ends. The CDR3 extends over 15 amino acids. CDR1 is SGHAT, CDR2 FQDESV, per germline (reference sequence). For the CDR3, the DNA is TGTGCCAGCAGCCCCCGACAGGCTCGCACAGATACGCAGTATTTT. It is translated as CASSPRQARTDTQYF.

V is TRBV9 and J is TRBJ2-3; D perhaps matches TRBD1 (6 bases). This CDR3 contains 17 residues. Trimming stripped 4 bases from V and 5 bases from J, with 23 bases between. Germline CDR1 is SGDLS and CDR2 is YYNGEE. The CDR3 nucleotides read TGTGCCAGCAGCCTCGAATCCGGGACAACCATGTTAGATACGCAGTATTTT. As protein: CASSLESGTTMLDTQYF.

This rearrangement joins TRBV19 to TRBJ1-2; 9 bases are shared with TRBD1. The ends lost 2 bases at V and 10 bases at J; junction bases unmatched: 14. Germline V gene lookup returns CDR1 LNHDA and CDR2 SQIVND (reference sequence). There are 16 residues in the CDR3. Here the CDR3 DNA reads TGTGCCAGTAGTATAACCCTTTACGGGACAGGGCGGCCCTACACCTTC. This sequence encodes CASSITLYGTGRPYTF.

The rearrangement uses TRBV6-5 and TRBJ2-1; 12 bases align to TRBD2. The CDR3 runs to 14 residues. Trimming at V came to 6 bases and at J to 8 bases, leaving 5 bases not matched to a gene. Germline CDR1 and CDR2: MNHEY and SVGAGI. As DNA, the CDR3 is TGTGCCAGCAGCCAGACTAGCGGGGGCTATGAGCAGTTCTTC. It specifies CASSQTSGGYEQFF.

The rearrangement links TRBV5-1 to TRBJ2-1; D is uncertain. Trimming took 4 bases from V and 9 from J, leaving 20 bases between them. CDR1 is SGHRS, CDR2 YFSETQ, per germline. The CDR3 contains 15 residues. The CDR3 nucleotides are TGCGCCAGCAGCCTAAACCACGAGGTTCGACTTGAGCAGTTCTTC. Protein: CASSLNHEVRLEQFF.

This sequence joins TRBV9 and TRBJ2-3; D unclear. CDR3 length: 15 residues. Trimming pared 0 bases from V and 2 bases from J, leaving 10 bases between. The germline CDR1 and CDR2 sequences are SGDLS and YYNGEE. In DNA form, the CDR3 reads TGTGCCAGCAGCGTAGGAGGAGAGGACACAGATACGCAGTATTTT. It encodes CASSVGGEDTDTQYF.

This clone showed up just once. V usage is TRBV5-1 and J usage is TRBJ2-2; D is possibly TRBD1 (6 bases). Germline V lookup: CDR1 SGHRS, CDR2 YFSETQ. The ends were cut back, 1 base at V and 0 bases at J, with 7 bases in the middle. This CDR3 has 15 amino acids. CDR3 bases: TGCGCCAGCAGCTTGCAGGGGACGAACACCGGGGAGCTGTTTTTT. Translation: CASSLQGTNTGELFF.

The chain recombines TRBV4-2 with TRBJ2-4; a possible D gene is TRBD1 (6 bases). CDR3 length: 15 residues. V was shortened by 5 bases and J by 8 bases, with 19 bases between the two germline ends. The V gene's germline CDR1 is LGHNA and CDR2 YNFKEQ. Written as DNA, the CDR3 is TGTGCCAGCAGCTCCCCGTCTGGGGGCTCTCACATTCAGTACTTC. Its translation: CASSSPSGGSHIQYF.

The chain couples TRBV11-1 to TRBJ2-7; D uncertain. Per the germline V gene, CDR1 is SGHAT and CDR2 is FQDESV (reference sequence). The CDR3 loop spans 11 amino acids. Trimming stripped 5 bases from V and 3 bases from J, with 5 bases between. The CDR3 here is CASSPGYEQYF. The CDR3 DNA sequence: TGTGCCAGCAGCCCAGGCTACGAGCAGTACTTC.

The rearrangement joins TRBV7-8 to TRBJ1-3, with D unresolved. V was clipped by 3 bases and J by 2 bases, with 14 bases between them. CDR1 and CDR2 from the germline V gene are SGHVS and FQNEAQ. CDR3 length: 16 residues. The CDR3 loop is CASSFGKPVAGNTIYF. The CDR3 DNA sequence: TGTGCCAGCAGCTTCGGGAAGCCTGTGGCTGGAAACACCATATATTTT.

J is TRBJ2-7 and V is TRBV2; D might be TRBD2 (5 bases). From germline, CDR1 is SNHLY and CDR2 FYNNEI. V lost 2 bases to trimming and J lost 4 bases, with 15 bases between them. The CDR3 runs 15 residues. The CDR3 here is CASSEWVGGSYEQYF. The CDR3 region has the DNA TGTGCCAGCAGTGAATGGGTCGGAGGATCATACGAGCAGTACTTC.

The chain is built from TRBV10-3 and TRBJ2-1; 8 bases line up with TRBD1. CDR1 ENHRY and CDR2 SYGVKD come from the germline V gene. The junction had 6 bases not matched to a gene; V was cut back by 6 bases and J by 5 bases. CDR3 length equals 14 residues. CDR3: CAISWTGLHNEQFF. DNA for the CDR3: TGTGCCATCAGCTGGACAGGGCTGCACAATGAGCAGTTCTTC.

This clone came up a few times. The chain has TRBV27 and TRBJ2-3; the match to TRBD2 covers 14 bases. Germline loops: CDR1 MNHEY, CDR2 SMNVEV (reference sequence). V lost 5 bases and J lost 8; bases outside the gene matches: 6. The CDR3 loop spans 15 amino acids. In DNA, the CDR3 is TGTGCCAGCAGTGTGACTAGCGGGAGGGCCGGTACGCAGTATTTT. Translated: CASSVTSGRAGTQYF.

This rearrangement joins TRBV28 to TRBJ2-3, with D possibly being TRBD1 (6 bases). Germline CDR1 and CDR2: MDHEN and SYDVKM. Trimming pared 6 bases from V and 0 bases from J, leaving 13 bases between. This CDR3 region has 15 residues. Written as DNA, the CDR3 is TGTGCCAGCAGGAGAGGGGGAGCTAGCACAGATACGCAGTATTTT. Protein sequence: CASRRGGASTDTQYF.

The CDR3 nucleotides read TGTGCCAGCAGTCCCCTTACCCCGGGAGGTCACGACTACGAGCAGTACTTC. This codes for CASSPLTPGGHDYEQYF. This chain joins TRBV28 and TRBJ2-7; TRBD2 matches 7 bases. CDR3 size: 17 residues. V shed 5 bases and J 3 bases; nucleotides not matched to a gene: 16. Per the germline V gene, CDR1 is MDHEN and CDR2 is SYDVKM.

The chain combines TRBV6-5 with TRBJ2-7; D unclear. Germline loops: CDR1 MNHEY, CDR2 SVGAGI. Deletions cut 0 bases from V and 2 bases from J, with 11 bases between. The CDR3 spans 15 residues. The CDR3 here is CASSYSQAQAYEQYF. DNA for the CDR3: TGTGCCAGCAGTTACTCCCAGGCCCAAGCCTACGAGCAGTACTTC.

The chain links TRBV7-2 to TRBJ2-3; TRBD2 might be the D (5 bases). Germline CDR1 and CDR2: SGHTA and FQGNSA. Trimming removed 0 bases from V and 1 base from J, with 8 bases in between. The CDR3 totals 15 residues. CDR3 sequence: CASSLAGAGTDTQYF. CDR3 in DNA: TGTGCCAGCAGCTTAGCGGGAGCCGGCACAGATACGCAGTATTTT.

The V and J genes are TRBV28 and TRBJ2-7; D is possibly TRBD2 (6 bases). The CDR3 totals 16 residues. Trimming took off 4 bases at V and 2 bases at J, with 18 bases between the two ends. CDR1 MDHEN and CDR2 SYDVKM come from the germline V gene. CDR3 nucleotides: TGTGCCAGCAGTTCTACTATGGGACTGGAAGCCTACGAGCAGTACTTC. This encodes CASSSTMGLEAYEQYF.

The rearrangement uses TRBV9 and TRBJ2-3; D is perhaps TRBD1 (6 bases). Germline CDR1 and CDR2: SGDLS and YYNGEE. V shed 0 bases and J shed 0 bases, with 11 bases lying between them. This CDR3 is built from 16 residues. The CDR3 is CASSVAVTGSTDTQYF. The CDR3 bases are TGTGCCAGCAGCGTAGCTGTCACAGGGAGCACAGATACGCAGTATTTT.

This clone occurred once. The V and J genes are TRBV27 and TRBJ2-7, with 7 bases fitting TRBD2. Germline loops: CDR1 MNHEY, CDR2 SMNVEV (reference sequence). CDR3 size: 15 residues. V lost 5 bases to trimming and J lost 5 bases; unmatched junction nucleotides: 12. This CDR3 reads CASSPGAGESDEQYF. CDR3 in DNA: TGTGCCAGCAGTCCCGGGGCGGGAGAAAGTGACGAGCAGTACTTC.

The chain carries TRBV28 and TRBJ1-5, with D perhaps matching TRBD1 (6 bases). CDR1 and CDR2 (germline): MDHEN, SYDVKM. The CDR3 totals 14 residues. V was shortened by 5 bases and J by 3 bases, with 11 bases between the two germline ends. This CDR3 reads CASSGGQFNQPQHF. The CDR3 region has the DNA TGTGCCAGCAGTGGAGGACAGTTCAATCAGCCCCAGCATTTT. The full variable domain, its missing parts supplied by reference TRBV28 and TRBJ1-5, is DVKVTQSSRYLVKRTGEKVFLECVQDMDHENMFWYRQDPGLGLRLIYFSYDVKMKEKGDIPEGYSVSREKKERFSLILESASTNQTSMYLCASSGGQFNQPQHFGDGTRLSIL.

Written as DNA, the CDR3 is TGTGCCAGTAGTATAGAGCCAGGGTCCACAGATACGCAGTATTTT. As protein: CASSIEPGSTDTQYF. The V call is TRBV19, the J call TRBJ2-3, with D possibly matching TRBD1 (5 bases). V lost 0 bases and J lost 2, with 9 bases in between. The CDR3 totals 15 residues. CDR1 LNHDA and CDR2 SQIVND come from the germline V gene (reference sequence).

The rearrangement uses TRBV7-3 and TRBJ2-5; 9 nucleotides line up with TRBD1. Germline values: CDR1 SGHTA, CDR2 FQGTGA. V lost 2 bases, J lost 5 bases, and 6 bases stayed unmatched. CDR3 length equals 15 residues. CDR3 region: CASSLGTGHVETQYF. CDR3 in DNA: TGTGCCAGCAGCTTAGGGACAGGGCACGTGGAGACCCAGTACTTC.